These 16 T cell receptor beta chains share one sample of origin, sequenced in a study of blood T cells in healthy people across ages. A second roughly 7 to 11 cycle PCR used barcoded and J-beta primers. TCRdb itself ran the 5' RACE reads through MiXCR, one entry per CDR3 protein. Seen here are more than 650,000 distinct CDR3 sequences, 22% observed once, and the top ten hold roughly 22%. Material for sequencing was blood. Receptors originate from a man aged 70-80 years in good health.

This chain uses TRBV28 with TRBJ2-5; D unclear. With 6 bases removed from V and 6 bases from J, the gap between germline ends came to 11 bases. Germline V gene sequence: CDR1 MDHEN, CDR2 SYDVKM. This CDR3 has 12 amino acids. The CDR3 DNA is TGTGCCAGCAGCCAAGGTCGTCAGACCCAGTACTTC. Its protein is CASSQGRQTQYF.

This clonotype has more than one count but fewer than ten. The gene calls are TRBV12-3 or TRBV12-4 and TRBJ1-3; D is possibly TRBD1 (5 bases). V was trimmed by 5 bases and J by 0 bases, leaving 17 bases between them. The CDR3 is 17 residues long. Here the CDR3 reads CASSPRQHISSGNTIYF. The DNA for the CDR3 is TGTGCCAGCAGTCCAAGACAGCATATAAGCTCTGGAAACACCATATATTTT.

The chain couples TRBV7-2 to TRBJ2-3, with D tentatively TRBD1 (7 bases). This CDR3 has 14 amino acids. V lost 10 bases to trimming and J lost 9 bases, with 23 bases between them. CDR1 is SGHTA, CDR2 FQGNSA, per germline. In DNA, the CDR3 is TGTGCCACCCCTTCAGGGGGGCGTTTTGGGACGCAGTATTTT. The encoded protein is CATPSGGRFGTQYF. The complete variable domain, with remaining parts taken from reference TRBV7-2 and TRBJ2-3, reads GAGVSQSPSNKVTEKGKDVELRCDPISGHTALYWYRQSLGQGLEFLIYFQGNSAPDKSGLPSDRFSAERTGGSVSTLTIQRTQQEDSAVYLCATPSGGRFGTQYFGPGTRLTVL.

This clonotype appeared a few times. The gene calls are TRBV7-8 and TRBJ2-5, with TRBD2 matching over 9 bases. The J call is doubtful: the DNA matches TRBJ2-1 better. This CDR3 has 18 residues. The germline CDR1 and CDR2 sequences are SGHVS and FQNEAQ. The CDR3 loop is CASSLALPVAGAIDRQFF. CDR3 sequence (DNA): TGTGCCAGCAGCTTAGCTCTTCCCGTAGCGGGAGCAATTGATAGGCAGTTCTTC.

The V call is TRBV11-2, the J call TRBJ1-1; unclear D gene. The germline gives CDR1 SGHAT, CDR2 FQNNGV. V was shortened by 0 bases and J by 3 bases, with 5 bases between the two germline ends. The CDR3 runs 13 residues. CDR3 nucleotides: TGTGCCAGCAGCTTAGAAGCGTACACTGAAGCTTTCTTT. Protein: CASSLEAYTEAFF. The full variable domain, completed using reference TRBV11-2 and TRBJ1-1, is EAGVAQSPRYKIIEKRQSVAFWCNPISGHATLYWYQQILGQGPKLLIQFQNNGVVDDSQLPKDRFSAERLKGVDSTLKIQPAKLEDSAVYLCASSLEAYTEAFFGQGTRLTVV.

The chain has TRBV9 and TRBJ2-7; D gene uncertain. The V and J ends lost 1 base and 6 bases respectively, with 17 bases between them. Per germline, CDR1 SGDLS and CDR2 YYNGEE. The CDR3 spans 15 residues. The CDR3 sequence is CASSVNVGSASEQYF. The CDR3 region has the DNA TGTGCCAGCAGCGTAAATGTGGGCTCCGCTTCCGAGCAGTACTTC. Filled out from reference TRBV9 and TRBJ2-7, the complete variable domain reads DSGVTQTPKHLITATGQRVTLRCSPRSGDLSVYWYQQSLDQGLQFLIQYYNGEERAKGNILERFSAQQFPDLHSELNLSSLELGDSALYFCASSVNVGSASEQYFGPGTRLTVT.

This rearrangement joins TRBV27 to TRBJ2-3, with 10 bases that match TRBD1. J lost 6 bases, V lost 4 bases, and 10 bases had no gene match. The CDR3 length is 16 residues. CDR1 and CDR2 (germline): MNHEY, SMNVEV (reference sequence). CDR3 sequence reads: CASSYEPGQGRDTQYF. The CDR3 region has the DNA TGTGCCAGCAGTTACGAGCCGGGACAGGGGAGGGATACGCAGTATTTT.

This clonotype has only a few counts. The rearrangement joins TRBV3-1 to TRBJ1-4; D might be TRBD1 (6 bases). The germline CDR1 and CDR2 sequences are LGHDT and YNNKEL (reference sequence). This CDR3 has 15 amino acids. With 4 bases removed from V and 7 bases from J, the gap between germline ends came to 16 bases. The CDR3 sequence: CASSPVGGLSEKLFF. CDR3 nucleotides: TGTGCCAGCAGCCCGGTGGGGGGGCTTAGTGAAAAACTGTTTTTT.

This clonotype was seen a single time. The genes are TRBV6-5 and TRBJ1-2; D gene ambiguous. Germline V CDR1 and CDR2: MNHEY, SVGAGI. V lost 3 bases, J lost 6 bases, and 14 bases lay in between. The CDR3 is made up of 14 amino acids. The CDR3 is CASSYWAGGNGYTF. CDR3 DNA: TGTGCCAGCAGTTATTGGGCGGGAGGGAATGGCTACACCTTC.

The V gene is TRBV20-1, the J gene TRBJ1-2; D is perhaps TRBD1 (6 bases). V lost 0 bases and J lost 2, with 16 bases in between. The CDR3 extends over 16 amino acids. The germline CDR1 and CDR2 sequences are DFQATT and SNEGSKA (reference sequence). The CDR3 coding sequence is TGCAGTGCTAGAGACCGAAGTACAGGGACCAACTATGGCTACACCTTC. As protein: CSARDRSTGTNYGYTF.

The V and J genes are TRBV28 and TRBJ2-5; tentative D call: TRBD2 (6 bases). There are 15 residues in the CDR3. The V and J ends lost 5 bases and 11 bases respectively, with 24 bases between them. CDR1 is MDHEN and CDR2 is SYDVKM in the germline V gene. The CDR3 nucleotides read TGTGCCAGCAGTATCCTCGGGACTCAGCGAGGGGAGCAGTACTTC. Protein product: CASSILGTQRGEQYF.

In its sample, this clonotype was seen a few times. The gene calls are TRBV20-1 and TRBJ1-1, with D maybe TRBD1 (6 bases). V shed 5 bases and J shed 0 bases, with 19 bases lying between them. CDR1 is DFQATT, CDR2 SNEGSKA, per germline (reference sequence). This CDR3 has 16 residues. Written as DNA, the CDR3 is TGCAGTGCTGGGGGGCGGGGGGGCACAATGAACACTGAAGCTTTCTTT. It specifies CSAGGRGGTMNTEAFF.

This clonotype has more than one count but fewer than ten. In DNA, the CDR3 is TGTGCCAGCAGGCCTGGGGGCGGGGAACCGAAAAACATTCAGTACTTC. Encoded protein: CASRPGGGEPKNIQYF. The chain joins TRBV12-3 or TRBV12-4 to TRBJ2-4, with D perhaps matching TRBD1 or TRBD2 (6 bases each). This CDR3 region has 16 residues. V was cut by 6 bases and J by 4 bases, with 19 bases left in between.

The gene calls are TRBV7-9 and TRBJ2-5, with D tentatively TRBD2 (5 bases). TRBJ2-1 explains the end of the DNA better; the J call may be wrong. Per the germline V gene, CDR1 is SEHNR and CDR2 is FQNEAQ (reference sequence). The CDR3 extends over 13 amino acids. The CDR3, as DNA: TGTGCCAGCAGCTTAATTCGGGGCAATGAGCAGTTCTTC. Translating gives CASSLIRGNEQFF.

Details on this clonotype: One junction end disagrees with the germline gene, perhaps due to a read error. The rearrangement joins TRBV20-1 to TRBJ2-7; D not resolved. CDR3 size: 11 residues. Germline loops: CDR1 DFQATT, CDR2 SNEGSKA (reference sequence). CDR3 in amino acids: CSAHSGYGQYF. The CDR3 DNA is TGCAGTGCTCATAGTGGGTACGGGCAGTACTTC.

The CDR3 reads CASSLESGLTALAKNIQYF. In DNA, the CDR3 is TGTGCCAGCAGCTTAGAATCGGGACTCACGGCACTAGCCAAAAACATTCAGTACTTC. This chain joins TRBV7-2 and TRBJ2-4; possible D gene TRBD2, 6 bases. Germline lookup yields CDR1 SGHTA and CDR2 FQGNSA. The V end was cut by 1 base, the J end by 0 bases, with 19 bases between. This CDR3 region has 19 residues.